A single sample is the source of the 5 T cell receptor beta chains below, sequenced in a study of Tregs in tolerant kidney transplant recipients. The method was immunoSEQ multiplex PCR; TCRdb's version includes in-frame clones alone and lacks a portion of them. The data hold some 90,000 clones, with around nine tenths observed a single time. The specimen sequenced was CD8+ T cells from blood. Source of these receptors: a human donor in good health.

The chain has TRBV27 and TRBJ2-3, with D perhaps TRBD1 (6 bases). CDR3 size: 18 residues. Per the germline V gene, CDR1 is MNHEY and CDR2 is SMNVEV (reference sequence). Trimming took off 7 bases at V and 0 bases at J, with 23 bases between the two ends. The CDR3 nucleotides are TGTGCCAGCAAGGACAGCCCTTCCTTATACACTAGCACAGATACGCAGTATTTT. Its translation: CASKDSPSLYTSTDTQYF.

V gene TRBV7-9 combines with J gene TRBJ2-7; TRBD1 agrees at 10 bases. V lost 5 bases, J lost 3 bases, and 13 bases stayed unmatched. This CDR3 has 17 residues. Looked up from germline, CDR1 is SEHNR and CDR2 is FQNEAQ (reference sequence). In nucleotides, the CDR3 is TGTGCCAGCAGCCCTAGAGGGGGGACAGGGGACTTCTACGAGCAGTACTTC. Protein: CASSPRGGTGDFYEQYF.

This chain joins TRBV15 and TRBJ2-7, with TRBD1 matching over 11 bases. The CDR3 is made up of 18 amino acids. V was clipped by 0 bases and J by 3 bases; unmatched bases: 10. Per germline, CDR1 LNHNV and CDR2 YYDKDF (reference sequence). CDR3 in DNA: TGTGCCACCAGCAGAGATTACAGAGGACAGGGGGCTTTCTACGAGCAGTACTTC. Its translation: CATSRDYRGQGAFYEQYF.

This sequence joins TRBV6-1 and TRBJ1-1, with D possibly being TRBD1 (5 bases). The germline CDR1 and CDR2 sequences are MNHNS and SASEGT. V lost 1 base and J lost 8, with 14 bases in between. The CDR3 sequence is 14 residues long. DNA for the CDR3: TGTGCCAGCAGTGAAGAGGTAGGGTGGGACGAAGCTTTCTTT. It is translated as CASSEEVGWDEAFF.

V and J are TRBV9 and TRBJ2-1; D is possibly TRBD2 (6 bases). Germline assignment: CDR1 SGDLS and CDR2 YYNGEE. The V end lost 0 bases, the J end lost 2 bases, and 9 bases lay between the germline ends. The CDR3 totals 15 residues. The CDR3 DNA follows: TGTGCCAGCAGCGTAGTCAGCGGGCCCTACAATGAGCAGTTCTTC. It yields the protein CASSVVSGPYNEQFF.